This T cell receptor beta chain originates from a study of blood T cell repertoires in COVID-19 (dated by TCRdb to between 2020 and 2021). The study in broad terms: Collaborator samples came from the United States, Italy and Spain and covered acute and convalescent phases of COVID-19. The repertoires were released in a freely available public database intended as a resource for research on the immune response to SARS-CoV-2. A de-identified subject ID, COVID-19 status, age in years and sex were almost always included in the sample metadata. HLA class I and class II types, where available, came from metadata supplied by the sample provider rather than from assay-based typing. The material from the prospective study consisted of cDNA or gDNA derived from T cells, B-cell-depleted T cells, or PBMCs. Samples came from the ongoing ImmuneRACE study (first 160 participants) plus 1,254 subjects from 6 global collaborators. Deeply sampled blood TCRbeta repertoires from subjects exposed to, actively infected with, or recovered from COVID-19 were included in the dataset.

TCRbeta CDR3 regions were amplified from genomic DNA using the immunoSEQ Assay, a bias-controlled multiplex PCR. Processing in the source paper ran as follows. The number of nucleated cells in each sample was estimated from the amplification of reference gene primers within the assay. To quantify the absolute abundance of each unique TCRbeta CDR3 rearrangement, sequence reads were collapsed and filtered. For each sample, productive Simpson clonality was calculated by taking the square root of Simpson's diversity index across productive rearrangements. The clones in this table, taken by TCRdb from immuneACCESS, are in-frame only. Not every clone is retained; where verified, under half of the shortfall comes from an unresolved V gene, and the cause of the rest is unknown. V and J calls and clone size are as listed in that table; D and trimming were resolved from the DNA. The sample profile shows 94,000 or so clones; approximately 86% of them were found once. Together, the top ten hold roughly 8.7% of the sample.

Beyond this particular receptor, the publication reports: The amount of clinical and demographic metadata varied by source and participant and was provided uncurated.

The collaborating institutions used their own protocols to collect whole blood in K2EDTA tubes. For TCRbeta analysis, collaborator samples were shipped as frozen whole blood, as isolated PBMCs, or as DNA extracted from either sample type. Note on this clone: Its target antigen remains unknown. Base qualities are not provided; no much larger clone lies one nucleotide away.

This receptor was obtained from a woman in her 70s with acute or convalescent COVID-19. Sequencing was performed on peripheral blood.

For the CDR3, the sequence is CASNTRGLNTGELFF. The sequence in DNA is TGTGCCAGCAACACGAGGGGGTTGAACACCGGGGAGCTGTTTTTT. Recombination linked TRBV11-2 to TRBJ2-2, with a weak D call of TRBD1 (6 bases match). V sheds 7 bases and J sheds 1 base, leaving 13 bases between their ends. The cysteine opens and the phenylalanine closes a CDR3 of 15 amino acids. The retained sequence is limited to the CDR3, 45 bases, with the frame set at the first base. Based on the germline V gene, the CDR1 and CDR2 sequences are SGHAT and FQNNGV.